The 32 T cell receptor beta chains presented below share a single source sample, sequenced in a study of blood T cell repertoires in COVID-19. The assay was immunoSEQ multiplex PCR, and TCRdb's table has in-frame clones only and misses some. The sample lists fewer than 200,000 clones; 65% to 85% were seen once. Sequencing was done on a sample of peripheral blood. The receptors stem from a woman over 75 with acute or convalescent COVID-19.

This clone was picked up one time. V usage is TRBV18 and J usage is TRBJ2-1; 12 bases agree with TRBD2. J gave up 9 bases and V 3 bases, and 9 bases lay outside the gene matches. This CDR3 comprises 16 residues. Looked up from germline, CDR1 is KGHSH and CDR2 is LQKENI. The DNA of the CDR3 is TGTGCCAGCTCACCTGCTAGCGGGAGGGTTCTGGTTGAGCAGTTCTTC. Translated, it gives CASSPASGRVLVEQFF.

V usage is TRBV12-3 or TRBV12-4 and J usage is TRBJ2-4; D is perhaps TRBD2 (6 bases). This CDR3 spans 13 amino acids. The germline V and J ends were trimmed by 7 bases and 7 bases, with 14 bases remaining between them. For the CDR3, the DNA is TGTGCCAGCACCCCGGGAGAGGGGAACATTCAGTACTTC. Its translation is CASTPGEGNIQYF.

The CDR3 sequence is CASSLGRTADGYTF. In DNA, the CDR3 is TGTGCCAGTAGCCTGGGCAGGACAGCCGATGGCTACACCTTC. V and J are TRBV19 and TRBJ1-2; D possibly corresponds to TRBD1 (6 bases). The CDR3 sequence is 14 residues long. Germline V gives CDR1 LNHDA, CDR2 SQIVND (reference sequence). V lost 6 bases, J lost 6 bases, and 17 bases lay in between.

The chain has TRBV27 and TRBJ2-7; maybe TRBD1 (5 bases). Trimming removed 2 bases at V and 0 bases at J, with 8 bases between. Germline CDR1 reads MNHEY; CDR2 reads SMNVEV (reference sequence). This CDR3 is 14 amino acids long. The CDR3 spells CASSLQGYSYEQYF. The CDR3 DNA follows: TGTGCCAGCAGTTTACAGGGCTACTCCTACGAGCAGTACTTC.

This clone came up once. The CDR3 nucleotides are TGTGCCAGTAGTATACAGGCCGGGGTCACCGGGGAGCTGTTTTTT. Residues: CASSIQAGVTGELFF. V is TRBV19 and J is TRBJ2-2, with a tentative D call TRBD2 (5 bases). V was shortened by 2 bases and J by 4 bases, with 11 bases between the two germline ends. Germline V gives CDR1 LNHDA, CDR2 SQIVND (reference sequence). The CDR3 is made up of 15 amino acids.

The chain uses TRBV5-1 and TRBJ2-2; 7 nucleotides line up with TRBD1. Germline lookup yields CDR1 SGHRS and CDR2 YFSETQ. V gave up 0 bases and J gave up 4 bases; unmatched junction bases: 6. This CDR3 is 16 amino acids long. CDR3 DNA: TGCGCCAGCAGCTTGGTGCAGGGGGATGGCACCGGGGAGCTGTTTTTT. Amino acids: CASSLVQGDGTGELFF.

In this sample, this clone turned up a few times. This rearrangement joins TRBV29-1 to TRBJ1-1, with 9 bases lining up with TRBD1. The CDR3 extends over 13 amino acids. Germline loops: CDR1 SQVTM, CDR2 ANQGSEA. The J segment lost 3 bases and the V segment lost 7 bases, leaving 6 bases of the junction unmatched. CDR3 residues: CSARGQGDTEAFF. CDR3 bases: TGCAGCGCTAGGGGACAGGGAGACACTGAAGCTTTCTTT.

The chain couples TRBV5-1 to TRBJ1-5, with D perhaps TRBD1 (6 bases). From germline, CDR1 is SGHRS and CDR2 YFSETQ. The CDR3 length is 14 residues. Between the trimmed V and J ends, which lost 0 bases and 3 bases, there was a span of 7 bases. CDR3 residues: CASSLGQDNQPQHF. The DNA for the CDR3 is TGCGCCAGCAGCTTGGGACAGGACAATCAGCCCCAGCATTTT.

The chain has TRBV6-5 and TRBJ1-2; D unresolved. Germline CDR1 MNHEY, CDR2 SVGAGI. Trimming cost V 5 bases and J 4 bases, with 11 bases left between them. This CDR3 is 13 amino acids long. CDR3 in DNA: TGTGCCAGCAGTCCCTCGGAGGCCTATGGCTACACCTTC. Its protein product is CASSPSEAYGYTF.

J is TRBJ2-3 and V is TRBV7-9; maybe TRBD2 (7 bases). The CDR3 covers 15 residues. The germline V gene has CDR1 SEHNR and CDR2 FQNEAQ (reference sequence). Trimming took 3 bases from V and 2 from J, leaving 12 bases between them. CDR3: CASSFDRGATDTQYF. The CDR3 region has the DNA TGTGCCAGCAGCTTTGATCGGGGGGCCACAGATACGCAGTATTTT.

DNA for the CDR3: TGTGCCACCAGTGGGGCGGGAGACGGCAATGAGCAGTTCTTC. It translates to CATSGAGDGNEQFF. V and J are TRBV24-1 and TRBJ2-1; 7 bases align to TRBD2. Germline V gene sequence: CDR1 KGHDR, CDR2 SFDVKD. This CDR3 comprises 14 residues. With 5 bases clipped from V and 6 bases from J, the junction kept 6 bases outside the gene matches.

The chain employs TRBV5-6 and TRBJ1-1; D not certain. This CDR3 spans 12 amino acids. The germline V gene has CDR1 SGHDT and CDR2 YYEEEE. V lost 1 base, J lost 10 bases, and 11 bases lay in between. The CDR3 protein is CASSLSGSPAFF. The CDR3 DNA sequence: TGTGCCAGCAGCTTGTCCGGTTCCCCAGCTTTCTTT.

The V gene is TRBV11-2, the J gene TRBJ2-5; possible D gene TRBD2, 6 bases. From germline, CDR1 is SGHAT and CDR2 FQNNGV. V was shortened by 3 bases and J by 1 base, with 9 bases between the two germline ends. The CDR3 totals 14 residues. The CDR3 sequence: CASSFGGSQETQYF. The CDR3 DNA reads TGTGCCAGCAGCTTTGGAGGGTCCCAAGAGACCCAGTACTTC. The whole variable domain, remainder taken from reference TRBV11-2 and TRBJ2-5, is EAGVAQSPRYKIIEKRQSVAFWCNPISGHATLYWYQQILGQGPKLLIQFQNNGVVDDSQLPKDRFSAERLKGVDSTLKIQPAKLEDSAVYLCASSFGGSQETQYFGPGTRLLVL.

The rearrangement joins TRBV27 to TRBJ1-6; D is possibly TRBD1 (6 bases). V gave up 0 bases and J gave up 8 bases, with 11 bases separating them. This CDR3 has 15 amino acids. Germline loops: CDR1 MNHEY, CDR2 SMNVEV (reference sequence). The CDR3 loop reads CASSLSQQGYSPLHF. The CDR3 nucleotides are TGTGCCAGCAGTTTATCGCAACAGGGTTATTCACCCCTCCACTTT.

The chain couples TRBV3-1 (or the pseudogene TRBV3-2) to TRBJ1-1, with 7 bases that match TRBD1. V dropped 2 bases and J dropped 8; count of bases not matched to a gene: 8. The CDR3 is made up of 14 amino acids. CDR1 LGHDT and CDR2 YNNKEL come from the germline V gene (reference sequence). For the CDR3, the DNA is TGTGCCAGCAGCCAATCAGCCGGGACAGCCGAAGCTTTCTTT. Amino acid sequence: CASSQSAGTAEAFF.

The genes are TRBV5-1 and TRBJ2-3; D might be TRBD1 (6 bases). The germline V and J ends were trimmed by 3 bases and 2 bases, with 10 bases remaining between them. Germline V gene data show CDR1 as SGHRS and CDR2 as YFSETQ. This CDR3 region has 14 residues. CDR3: CASSSGQITDTQYF. In nucleotides, the CDR3 is TGCGCCAGCAGCTCCGGACAGATCACAGATACGCAGTATTTT. The whole variable domain, filled in from reference TRBV5-1 and TRBJ2-3, reads KAGVTQTPRYLIKTRGQQVTLSCSPISGHRSVSWYQQTPGQGLQFLFEYFSETQRNKGNFPGRFSGRQFSNSRSEMNVSTLELGDSALYLCASSSGQITDTQYFGPGTRLTVL.

The rearrangement uses TRBV6-6 and TRBJ1-2; 10 bases align to TRBD1. Germline V gene data show CDR1 as MNHNY and CDR2 as SVGAGI (reference sequence). J was trimmed by 5 bases and V by 2 bases; bases with no gene match: 8. CDR3 size: 16 residues. The CDR3 loop reads CASSYRTGGKPYGYTF. Here the CDR3 DNA reads TGTGCCAGCAGTTACCGGACAGGGGGAAAGCCTTATGGCTACACCTTC.

The V gene is TRBV5-5, the J gene TRBJ1-5; weak D call: TRBD1 (6 bases). Germline loops: CDR1 SGHKS, CDR2 YYEKEE (reference sequence). This CDR3 spans 16 amino acids. With 4 bases removed from V and 9 bases from J, the gap between germline ends came to 23 bases. CDR3 sequence: CASSGMGPAQGGPQHF. The CDR3 DNA follows: TGTGCCAGCAGCGGGATGGGACCAGCTCAAGGGGGGCCCCAGCATTTT.

The chain employs TRBV10-1 and TRBJ2-3, with 8 bases lining up with TRBD1. Per germline, CDR1 WNHNN and CDR2 SYGVQD (reference sequence). Germline trimming cut 2 bases from V and 3 bases from J; bases unmatched to any gene: 1. CDR3 length: 14 amino acids. The CDR3, as DNA: TGCGCCAGCAGTGAGGGACAGGGAACAGATACGCAGTATTTT. Protein product: CASSEGQGTDTQYF.

V and J are TRBV3-1 (or the pseudogene TRBV3-2) and TRBJ2-1; a possible D gene is TRBD2 (5 bases). V lost 1 base to trimming and J lost 3 bases, with 10 bases between them. Germline V lookup: CDR1 LGHDT, CDR2 YNNKEL (reference sequence). The CDR3 runs to 15 residues. The CDR3 DNA sequence: TGTGCCAGCAGCCAAGGAGCGGCTAACTACAATGAGCAGTTCTTC. Residues: CASSQGAANYNEQFF.

V usage is TRBV25-1 and J usage is TRBJ2-5; D unresolved. Germline CDR1 MGHDK, CDR2 SYGVNS. CDR3 length: 14 amino acids. V was clipped by 2 bases and J by 4 bases, with 11 bases between them. CDR3 loop: CASSETPEAETQYF. DNA for the CDR3: TGTGCCAGCAGTGAAACGCCCGAAGCAGAGACCCAGTACTTC.

This clone has only one observation. The chain is built from TRBV7-9 and TRBJ2-7; D possibly corresponds to TRBD1 (6 bases). V was trimmed by 0 bases and J by 4 bases, leaving 10 bases between them. Germline V gene lookup returns CDR1 SEHNR and CDR2 FQNEAQ (reference sequence). CDR3 length: 14 residues. In nucleotides, the CDR3 is TGTGCCAGCAGCTTAGCGGGGGCTGCTTACGAGCAGTACTTC. The encoded protein is CASSLAGAAYEQYF. Combining the CDR3 with reference TRBV7-9 and TRBJ2-7 gives the whole variable domain DTGVSQNPRHKITKRGQNVTFRCDPISEHNRLYWYRQTLGQGPEFLTYFQNEAQLEKSRLLSDRFSAERPKGSFSTLEIQRTEQGDSAMYLCASSLAGAAYEQYFGPGTRLTVT.

The CDR3 region has the DNA TGTGCCAGCAGTGAACGTCTCCAGGGTACCTACGAGCAGTACTTC. Its protein is CASSERLQGTYEQYF. The chain has TRBV2 and TRBJ2-7; D might be TRBD1 (5 bases). The germline V and J ends were trimmed by 2 bases and 2 bases, with 13 bases remaining between them. The CDR3 runs to 15 residues. In germline, CDR1 is SNHLY, CDR2 FYNNEI.

The genes are TRBV5-5 and TRBJ2-7, with 9 bases fitting TRBD1. Germline-derived CDR1 and CDR2 are SGHKS and YYEKEE (reference sequence). The CDR3 has 15 amino acids. With 7 bases clipped from V and 2 bases from J, the junction kept 10 bases outside the gene matches. CDR3: CASSSGGQGAYEQYF. CDR3 sequence (DNA): TGTGCCAGCTCATCAGGGGGACAGGGTGCCTACGAGCAGTACTTC.

This clone turned up a few times. This rearrangement joins TRBV7-2 to TRBJ2-3, with unresolved D. Germline CDR1 and CDR2: SGHTA and FQGNSA. This CDR3 comprises 12 residues. V dropped 3 bases and J dropped 5 bases, with 6 bases sitting between them. The CDR3 reads CASSFTLDTQYF. CDR3 bases: TGTGCCAGCAGCTTTACATTAGATACGCAGTATTTT.

The CDR3 region has the DNA TGTGCCAGCAGCTTGTGGGGCGCGCCAGATACGCAGTATTTT. It is translated as CASSLWGAPDTQYF. The rearrangement joins TRBV5-6 to TRBJ2-3; tentative D call: TRBD1 (5 bases). Germline CDR1 reads SGHDT; CDR2 reads YYEEEE. CDR3 length: 14 amino acids. V was cut by 1 base and J by 4 bases, with 10 bases left in between.

There are a few counts of this clone. The chain has TRBV5-1 and TRBJ1-2; the D gene is possibly TRBD1 (6 bases). Per germline, CDR1 SGHRS and CDR2 YFSETQ. Deletions cut 0 bases from V and 8 bases from J, with 17 bases between. This CDR3 region has 15 residues. CDR3 sequence reads: CASSLGQAIAVGYTF. The CDR3, as DNA: TGCGCCAGCAGCTTGGGACAGGCCATCGCGGTAGGCTACACCTTC.

This chain joins TRBV2 and TRBJ2-7; the match to TRBD1 covers 11 bases. The CDR3 sequence is 14 residues long. CDR1 and CDR2 from the germline V gene are SNHLY and FYNNEI. The junction had 3 bases not matched to a gene; V was cut back by 6 bases and J by 2 bases. The CDR3 sequence: CASSRDRGAYEQYF. The CDR3 DNA is TGTGCCAGCAGCCGGGACAGGGGGGCCTACGAGCAGTACTTC.

This clone appeared once. The V call is TRBV18, the J call TRBJ1-1; no reliable D call. The CDR3 loop spans 13 amino acids. Per the germline V gene, CDR1 is KGHSH and CDR2 is LQKENI. V was pared by 6 bases and J by 6 bases, with 14 bases between. The CDR3 loop reads CASSQRPLPEAFF. The CDR3 DNA reads TGTGCCAGCTCCCAGAGGCCGTTGCCTGAAGCTTTCTTT. The whole variable domain, filled in from reference TRBV18 and TRBJ1-1, reads NAGVMQNPRHLVRRRGQEARLRCSPMKGHSHVYWYRQLPEEGLKFMVYLQKENIIDESGMPKERFSAEFPKEGPSILRIQQVVRGDSAAYFCASSQRPLPEAFFGQGTRLTVV.

The rearrangement links TRBV5-1 to TRBJ1-3; 7 bases fit TRBD1. The V gene end was trimmed by 5 bases and the J gene end by 0 bases; junction bases not matched to a gene: 5. The germline V gene encodes CDR1 SGHRS and CDR2 YFSETQ. The CDR3 sequence is 15 residues long. The DNA of the CDR3 is TGCGCCAGCAGTAGGGGACAGAGCTCTGGAAACACCATATATTTT. Translated, it gives CASSRGQSSGNTIYF.

V usage is TRBV2 and J usage is TRBJ2-5, with 15 bases lining up with TRBD2. V was clipped by 4 bases and J by 4 bases; unmatched bases: 1. The CDR3 is 15 amino acids. CDR1 is SNHLY and CDR2 is FYNNEI in the germline V gene. The chain's CDR3 is CASSGGLAGGETQYF. Written as DNA, the CDR3 is TGTGCCAGCAGTGGGGGACTAGCGGGAGGAGAGACCCAGTACTTC.

The chain has TRBV11-1 and TRBJ2-1, with D perhaps matching TRBD2 (6 bases). The CDR3 has 14 amino acids. CDR1 is SGHAT and CDR2 is FQDESV in the germline V gene (reference sequence). Trimming stripped 3 bases from V and 3 bases from J, with 9 bases between. The chain's CDR3 is CASSFPAGYNEQFF. CDR3 nucleotide sequence: TGTGCCAGCAGCTTCCCAGCGGGCTACAATGAGCAGTTCTTC. Full variable domain (missing parts from reference TRBV11-1 and TRBJ2-1): EAEVAQSPRYKITEKSQAVAFWCDPISGHATLYWYRQILGQGPELLVQFQDESVVDDSQLPKDRFSAERLKGVDSTLKIQPAELGDSAMYLCASSFPAGYNEQFFGPGTRLTVL.